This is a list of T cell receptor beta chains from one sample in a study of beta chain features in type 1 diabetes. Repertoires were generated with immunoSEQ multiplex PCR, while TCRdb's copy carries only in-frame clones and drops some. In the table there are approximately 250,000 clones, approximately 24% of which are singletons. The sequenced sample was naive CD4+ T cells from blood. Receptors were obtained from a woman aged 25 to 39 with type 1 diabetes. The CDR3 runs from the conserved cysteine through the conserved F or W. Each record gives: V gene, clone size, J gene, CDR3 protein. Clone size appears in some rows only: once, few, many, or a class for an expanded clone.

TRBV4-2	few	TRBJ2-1	CASSRTGQDYNEQFF
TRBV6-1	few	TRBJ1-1	CASSRQNTEAFF
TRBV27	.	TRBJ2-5	CASRHYETQYF
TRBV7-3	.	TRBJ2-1	CASSSSPNEQFF
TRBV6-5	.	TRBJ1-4	CASSYDSGEKLFF
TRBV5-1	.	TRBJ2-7	CASSSGQGYEQYF
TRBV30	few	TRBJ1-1	CAWSPAGGGKTEAFF
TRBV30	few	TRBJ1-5	CAWSQGAAQPQHF
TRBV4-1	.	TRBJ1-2	CASTVVGSKNYGYTF
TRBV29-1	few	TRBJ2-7	CSVERGDRGGYEQYF
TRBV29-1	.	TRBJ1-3	CSVEGGGFTIYF
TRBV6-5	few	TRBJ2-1	CASSLRTGRYNEQFF
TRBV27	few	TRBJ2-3	CASSPSLRGRGSNTQYF
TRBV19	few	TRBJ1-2	CASTPQTGDYGYTF
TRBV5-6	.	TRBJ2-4	CASSLTGTGGNIQYF
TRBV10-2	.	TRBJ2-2	CASRTTSGRAGELFF
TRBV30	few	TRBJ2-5	CAWSVPGGETQYF
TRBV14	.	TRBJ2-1	CASSPFVMWDSVGDEQFF
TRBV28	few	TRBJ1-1	CASSQSGTSQRATEAFF
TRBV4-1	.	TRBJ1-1	CASSREGFSTEAFF
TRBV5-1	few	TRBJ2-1	CASSPSGRSEQFF
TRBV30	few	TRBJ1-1	CAWRIRTGARSMNTEAFF
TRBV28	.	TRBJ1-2	CASRTPGGNYGYTF
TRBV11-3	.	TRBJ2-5	CASSSPGPQETQYF
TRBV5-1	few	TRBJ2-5	CASSPTGTEETQYF
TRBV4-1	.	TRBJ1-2	CASSQFPADTKTNYGYTF
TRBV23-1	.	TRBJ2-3	CASSQGGHTDTQYF
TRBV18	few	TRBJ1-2	CASRQAGDGGYTF
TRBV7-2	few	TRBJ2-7	CASSLVDRDKYEQYF
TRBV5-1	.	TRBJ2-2	CASRPGGTTNTGELFF
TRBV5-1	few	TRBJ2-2	CASSERSGRGAGELFF
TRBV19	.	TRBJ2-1	CASSISYGGEQFF
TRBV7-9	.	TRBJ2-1	CASRHDLSRYNEQFF
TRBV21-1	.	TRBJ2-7	CASSKGQGDPRRRDEQYF
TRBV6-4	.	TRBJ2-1	CASRGGPGTGPIGEQFF
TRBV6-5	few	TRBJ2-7	CASSYLGREDALEQYF
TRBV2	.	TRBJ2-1	CASSEWSGDNEQFF
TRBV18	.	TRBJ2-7	CASSPQSPGNEQYF
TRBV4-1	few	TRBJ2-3	CASSPSSGRVTDTQYF
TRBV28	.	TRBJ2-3	CASTRPTADTQYF
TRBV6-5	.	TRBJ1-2	CASSRDRDQDGYTF
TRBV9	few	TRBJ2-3	CASSVGGRVGTDTQYF
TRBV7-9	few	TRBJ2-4	CASSRDRVVAKNIQYF
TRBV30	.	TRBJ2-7	CAWETGSYEQYF
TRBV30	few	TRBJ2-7	CAGGTGGHEQYF
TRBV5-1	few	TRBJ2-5	CASSLGLAGVDQETQYF
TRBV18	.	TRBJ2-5	CASSPEETQYF
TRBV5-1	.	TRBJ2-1	CASSLYYNEQFF
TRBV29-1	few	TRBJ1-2	CSVDHQGDLYGYTF
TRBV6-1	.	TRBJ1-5	CASSEAGTGTGEPQHF